The rows below give T cell receptor beta chains drawn from one sample of a study of T-cell memory formation after mild COVID-19. TCRdb itself ran the 5' RACE reads through MiXCR, one entry per CDR3 protein. The sample comprises about 190,000 distinct CDR3 sequences, over 20% of which are singletons, and 20% to 25% rests with the top ten. Sequenced: PBMCs or a T cell subset sorted from them (not recorded which). The receptors derive from an adult woman who had mild COVID-19 (a few samples of this study predate the infection). Cell type and time point are not known. Both conserved end residues are part of each CDR3. The order of the fields is D gene, V gene, clone size, J gene, CDR3 DNA, CDR3 protein. A D gene is named only where the DNA matches it firmly. Clone size is not always given. Where it is, it says once, few, many or a class for expanded clones.

d_call: NA; v_call: TRBV7-9; clone_size: NA; j_call: TRBJ1-1; cdr3_nt: TGTGCCAGCAGCAAGAGCGGTGGGGGGCTGGACACTGAAGCTTTCTTT; cdr3_aa: CASSKSGGGLDTEAFF
d_call: NA; v_call: TRBV7-2; clone_size: few; j_call: TRBJ2-2; cdr3_nt: TGTGCCAGCACCCTTGGAGGGGTCACCGGGGAGCTGTTTTTT; cdr3_aa: CASTLGGVTGELFF
d_call: TRBD2; v_call: TRBV5-1; clone_size: many; j_call: TRBJ2-1; cdr3_nt: TGCGCCAGCAGCTTGAGCCTAGCGGGGGGATACAATGAGCAGTTCTTC; cdr3_aa: CASSLSLAGGYNEQFF
d_call: NA; v_call: TRBV9; clone_size: NA; j_call: TRBJ2-7; cdr3_nt: TGTGCCAGCAGCAAACGGGAATACTACGAGCAGTACTTC; cdr3_aa: CASSKREYYEQYF
d_call: TRBD1; v_call: TRBV6-2/TRBV6-3; clone_size: NA; j_call: TRBJ1-1; cdr3_nt: TGTGCCAGCACCGCCGGGGACAGGCAAGCTTTCTTT; cdr3_aa: CASTAGDRQAFF
d_call: NA; v_call: TRBV29-1; clone_size: few; j_call: TRBJ2-3; cdr3_nt: TGCAGCGTTGTGCGAGACACAGATACGCAGTATTTT; cdr3_aa: CSVVRDTDTQYF
d_call: NA; v_call: TRBV7-9; clone_size: few; j_call: TRBJ2-7; cdr3_nt: TGTGCCAGCAGCCCCCGAGAGGGCTTGTACGAGCAGTACTTC; cdr3_aa: CASSPREGLYEQYF
d_call: TRBD1; v_call: TRBV6-6; clone_size: NA; j_call: TRBJ2-5; cdr3_nt: TGTGCCAGCAGTTACCGGGACAGGCGCCAAGAGACCCAGTACTTC; cdr3_aa: CASSYRDRRQETQYF
d_call: TRBD1; v_call: TRBV4-1; clone_size: NA; j_call: TRBJ2-7; cdr3_nt: TGCGCCAGCAGCCAAGAAGGGGACAGGCACTACGAGCAGTACTTC; cdr3_aa: CASSQEGDRHYEQYF
d_call: TRBD2; v_call: TRBV7-9; clone_size: few; j_call: TRBJ2-7; cdr3_nt: TGTGCCAGCAGCTTCTCTCTAGCGGGGGTGTACGAGCAGTACTTC; cdr3_aa: CASSFSLAGVYEQYF
d_call: NA; v_call: TRBV20-1; clone_size: NA; j_call: TRBJ1-5; cdr3_nt: TGCAGTGCTCGATCAGGGAGGATGAATCAGCCCCAGCATTTT; cdr3_aa: CSARSGRMNQPQHF
d_call: NA; v_call: TRBV5-1; clone_size: NA; j_call: TRBJ1-6; cdr3_nt: TGCGCCAGCAGCTTGGTCGGGAGCTCCTATAATTCACCCCTCCACTTT; cdr3_aa: CASSLVGSSYNSPLHF
d_call: TRBD1; v_call: TRBV7-3; clone_size: NA; j_call: TRBJ2-3; cdr3_nt: TGTGCCAGCAGCTTATCAGCACAGGGGTGGGATACGCAGTATTTT; cdr3_aa: CASSLSAQGWDTQYF
d_call: NA; v_call: TRBV14; clone_size: few; j_call: TRBJ1-4; cdr3_nt: TGTGCCAGCAGCCTCGGGAGGGGAGGGAACGAAAAACTGTTTTTT; cdr3_aa: CASSLGRGGNEKLFF
d_call: NA; v_call: TRBV5-1; clone_size: NA; j_call: TRBJ2-7; cdr3_nt: TGCGCCAGCACCCCTACGGGGGAAACCAGCTCCTACGAGCAGTACTTC; cdr3_aa: CASTPTGETSSYEQYF
d_call: NA; v_call: TRBV7-9; clone_size: many; j_call: TRBJ2-7; cdr3_nt: TGTGCCAGCAGCCGGCCGGGCGGCGAGCAGTACTTC; cdr3_aa: CASSRPGGEQYF
d_call: TRBD1; v_call: TRBV5-3; clone_size: few; j_call: TRBJ2-1; cdr3_nt: TGTGCCAGAAGCTCAGTAACAGGGGAATCCTACAATGAGCAGTTCTTC; cdr3_aa: CARSSVTGESYNEQFF
d_call: NA; v_call: TRBV6-5; clone_size: NA; j_call: TRBJ1-6; cdr3_nt: TGTGCCAGCACGAAGGGACCCTATAATTCACCCCTCCACTTT; cdr3_aa: CASTKGPYNSPLHF
d_call: TRBD1; v_call: TRBV6-1; clone_size: NA; j_call: TRBJ2-3; cdr3_nt: TGTGCCAGCAGTGAAACCCGGAACAGGGGAAGCACAGATACGCAGTATTTT; cdr3_aa: CASSETRNRGSTDTQYF
d_call: NA; v_call: TRBV5-1; clone_size: NA; j_call: TRBJ2-3; cdr3_nt: TGCGCCAGCAGCTTGGAGCCAGGGTGGGCCACAGATACGCAGTATTTT; cdr3_aa: CASSLEPGWATDTQYF
d_call: NA; v_call: TRBV5-1; clone_size: NA; j_call: TRBJ1-2; cdr3_nt: TGCGCCAGCAGCTTGGGGCACCGGGACCCCTCTTCTGGGCATTATGGCTACACCTTC; cdr3_aa: CASSLGHRDPSSGHYGYTF
d_call: NA; v_call: TRBV7-9; clone_size: NA; j_call: TRBJ2-2; cdr3_nt: TGTGCCAGCAGCTTAAGGGTAGAAAACACCGGGGAGCTGTTTTTT; cdr3_aa: CASSLRVENTGELFF
d_call: NA; v_call: TRBV6-6; clone_size: few; j_call: TRBJ2-3; cdr3_nt: TGTGCCAGCAGTTACTCGTTTGGCAGGGTGCAAGATACGCAGTATTTT; cdr3_aa: CASSYSFGRVQDTQYF
d_call: NA; v_call: TRBV18; clone_size: few; j_call: TRBJ1-1; cdr3_nt: TGTGCCAGCTCACCGGAGGCAAAGAACACTGAAGCTTTCTTT; cdr3_aa: CASSPEAKNTEAFF
d_call: NA; v_call: TRBV7-6; clone_size: few; j_call: TRBJ1-1; cdr3_nt: TGTGCCAGCAGCTTAGGAGGGCAGGGCCTCACTGAAGCTTTCTTT; cdr3_aa: CASSLGGQGLTEAFF
d_call: NA; v_call: TRBV7-9; clone_size: NA; j_call: TRBJ1-1; cdr3_nt: TGTGCCAGCACCGCGACTGGGGGGGGTGACTTT; cdr3_aa: CASTATGGGDF
d_call: TRBD2; v_call: TRBV12-3/TRBV12-4; clone_size: NA; j_call: TRBJ2-1; cdr3_nt: TGTGCCAGCAGTTTCGGGCTAGCGGGATACAATGAGCAGTTCTTC; cdr3_aa: CASSFGLAGYNEQFF
d_call: TRBD2; v_call: TRBV20-1; clone_size: few; j_call: TRBJ2-1; cdr3_nt: TGCAGTGCTAGATGGCTAGCGGAGAGTTACAATGAGCAGTTCTTC; cdr3_aa: CSARWLAESYNEQFF
d_call: NA; v_call: TRBV4-1; clone_size: few; j_call: TRBJ1-2; cdr3_nt: TGCGCCAGCAGCCAAGATGCAGGCTTCGGCTACACCTTC; cdr3_aa: CASSQDAGFGYTF
d_call: NA; v_call: TRBV7-9; clone_size: few; j_call: TRBJ2-1; cdr3_nt: TGTGCCAGCAGCCCCCGGACTAACCGACCCTCCTACAATGAGCAGTTCTTC; cdr3_aa: CASSPRTNRPSYNEQFF
d_call: TRBD2; v_call: TRBV9; clone_size: NA; j_call: TRBJ2-3; cdr3_nt: TGTGCCAGCAGCCGGACTAGCGGGGGGGCAGATACGCAGTATTTT; cdr3_aa: CASSRTSGGADTQYF
d_call: NA; v_call: TRBV7-8; clone_size: few; j_call: TRBJ2-1; cdr3_nt: TGTGCCAGCAGCTTAGCCCAGTGGAAGCAGTTCTTC; cdr3_aa: CASSLAQWKQFF
d_call: TRBD1; v_call: TRBV6-5; clone_size: NA; j_call: TRBJ2-7; cdr3_nt: TGTGCCAGCAACGGGCAAACCGGGACAGGGAGAGGAGAGTACTTC; cdr3_aa: CASNGQTGTGRGEYF
d_call: TRBD2; v_call: TRBV12-3/TRBV12-4; clone_size: few; j_call: TRBJ2-4; cdr3_nt: TGTGCCAGCAGTTTCGGAGGGGTAGTGACTAGCGGCGCCAAAAACATTCAGTACTTC; cdr3_aa: CASSFGGVVTSGAKNIQYF
d_call: NA; v_call: TRBV5-5; clone_size: NA; j_call: TRBJ1-1; cdr3_nt: TGTGCCAGCAGCTTGGCCGGCCGGGGGGACACTGAAGCTTTCTTT; cdr3_aa: CASSLAGRGDTEAFF
d_call: NA; v_call: TRBV5-1; clone_size: NA; j_call: TRBJ2-7; cdr3_nt: TGCGCCAGCAGCTTGACCCCAGCTAGCTCCTACGAGCAGTACTTC; cdr3_aa: CASSLTPASSYEQYF
d_call: NA; v_call: TRBV5-1; clone_size: NA; j_call: TRBJ2-7; cdr3_nt: TGCGCCAGCAGCTTGGTCCCCGGCTACGAGCAGTACTTC; cdr3_aa: CASSLVPGYEQYF
d_call: NA; v_call: TRBV30; clone_size: NA; j_call: TRBJ1-5; cdr3_nt: TGTGCCTGGAGGGGTAGGGCTAGCAATCAGCCCCAGCATTTT; cdr3_aa: CAWRGRASNQPQHF
d_call: NA; v_call: TRBV7-9; clone_size: few; j_call: TRBJ2-7; cdr3_nt: TGTGCCAGCAGCCCTGACAGGTTCTACGAGCAGTACTTC; cdr3_aa: CASSPDRFYEQYF
d_call: NA; v_call: TRBV24-1; clone_size: NA; j_call: TRBJ2-5; cdr3_nt: TGTGCCACCAGTGAACCGGGACCCCCCGGGGGCCACCAAGAGACCCAGTACTTC; cdr3_aa: CATSEPGPPGGHQETQYF
d_call: NA; v_call: TRBV2; clone_size: NA; j_call: TRBJ1-5; cdr3_nt: TGTGCCAGCAGGGCCGTCGGTCAGCCCCAGCATTTT; cdr3_aa: CASRAVGQPQHF
d_call: NA; v_call: TRBV6-4; clone_size: few; j_call: TRBJ1-2; cdr3_nt: TGTGCCAGCAGTGACGGGGGGCAGGACTATGGCTACACCTTC; cdr3_aa: CASSDGGQDYGYTF
d_call: NA; v_call: TRBV29-1; clone_size: NA; j_call: TRBJ2-6; cdr3_nt: TGCAGCGCCTATCTTGCAGCTTACTCTGGGGCCAACGTCCTGACTTTC; cdr3_aa: CSAYLAAYSGANVLTF
d_call: TRBD1; v_call: TRBV27; clone_size: few; j_call: TRBJ1-5; cdr3_nt: TGTGCCAGCGCTCCCTTGACAGGGCCTAATCAGCCCCAGCATTTT; cdr3_aa: CASAPLTGPNQPQHF
d_call: NA; v_call: TRBV10-3; clone_size: NA; j_call: TRBJ2-7; cdr3_nt: TGTGCCACCCTGGATGGGGGGTACGAGCAGTACTTC; cdr3_aa: CATLDGGYEQYF
d_call: NA; v_call: TRBV30; clone_size: NA; j_call: TRBJ2-3; cdr3_nt: TGTGCCTGGGTTCCGGCGGGGATCACAGATACGCAGTATTTT; cdr3_aa: CAWVPAGITDTQYF
d_call: NA; v_call: TRBV2; clone_size: NA; j_call: TRBJ1-5; cdr3_nt: TGTGCCAGCAGTGATAATCAGCCCCAGCATTTT; cdr3_aa: CASSDNQPQHF
d_call: NA; v_call: TRBV12-3/TRBV12-4; clone_size: NA; j_call: TRBJ2-1; cdr3_nt: TGTGCCAGCAGTTCCGGACCCTCCGGTGCCTACAATGAGCAGTTCTTC; cdr3_aa: CASSSGPSGAYNEQFF
d_call: NA; v_call: TRBV6-2/TRBV6-3; clone_size: few; j_call: TRBJ2-2; cdr3_nt: TGTGCCAGCAGTTACGGGCGGGGAAACACCGGGGAGCTGTTTTTT; cdr3_aa: CASSYGRGNTGELFF
d_call: TRBD1; v_call: TRBV30; clone_size: NA; j_call: TRBJ1-5; cdr3_nt: TGTGCCTGGAGTGTAGGACAGGGGTGGCAGCCCCAGCATTTT; cdr3_aa: CAWSVGQGWQPQHF